The clone carrying this T cell receptor beta chain was detected many times. CDR1 is SGDLS and CDR2 is YYNGEE in the germline V gene. This CDR3 is 13 amino acids long. V lost 3 bases and J 6 bases, leaving 13 bases between the germline ends. Each CDR3 protein is one row after TCRdb ran MiXCR on the multiplex PCR reads. The table lists a few hundred thousand distinct CDR3 sequences, around 34% of them singletons, with approximately 3.6% in the top ten. The lymph nodes were axillary draining lymph nodes from breast cancer patients. The sample originates from a study of breast tumors, draining lymph nodes, adjacent tissues.

The rearrangement uses TRBV9 and TRBJ2-7, with D possibly TRBD2 on 5 matching bases. Sequencing was done on a sample of axillary lymph node tissue. The TCR sequence derives from a female donor with breast cancer. Some clones in this sample may be carry-over from other donors' samples. The CDR3 coding sequence is TGTGCCAGCAGCGAGCAACTAGAAGGCGAGCAGTACTTC. Protein: CASSEQLEGEQYF.